This T cell receptor beta chain was captured by sequencing in a study of shared clonotypes between healthy human individuals (dated by TCRdb to 2020 to 2022). For the study in its entirety: The cohort comprised a couple of women and a few men aged 18 to 49 years. To estimate repertoire size and how much clonotypes are shared between individuals, the study performed deep sequencing of blood TCR repertoires from roughly five healthy adults. To increase sequencing depth and limit assay-specific biases, different laboratories used diverse techniques to prepare libraries and sequence TCR repertoires. Between about 0.85 and 9.5 billion PBMCs per donor were obtained by leukapheresis. For each donor, CD4 naive and CD4 memory were each run on three plates, CD8 naive on two plates, and CD8 memory on one plate.

The donors were healthy, HIV-negative adults who had no recently reported acute infections or vaccinations. All donors were Caucasian adults living in Nashville, Tennessee, USA. Magnetic negative selection was used to enrich CD4+ T cells, after which naive cells were positively selected on CD45RA and the negative fraction became the memory subset. After blood collection by leukapheresis, PBMCs were isolated using Ficoll-Histopaque density gradient centrifugation and then cryopreserved in the vapor phase of liquid nitrogen. Analytical flow cytometry was used to check the purity and quantity of each magnetically sorted T cell population. Each sorted fraction had its genomic DNA isolated and then quantified by UV absorbance on a Nanodrop 2000c. Using the deep immunoSEQ assay, TCR CDR3 regions were amplified from genomic DNA by multiplex PCR. Extracted genomic DNA from each cell subset was distributed evenly across all wells of several immunoSEQ 96-well plates, and each plate was treated as a replicate. For sorted subsets, 200 to 250 ng of genomic DNA, equivalent to around 31,000 T cell genomes, went into each replicate PCR. Purified libraries were quantified with a Qubit 3.0 fluorometer, sized on a Bioanalyzer 2100, and re-quantified with the KAPA Library Quantification kit. A separate single-read 150-cycle Illumina NextSeq 550 flow cell was used to sequence each immunoSEQ 96-well plate. On the study's bioinformatics: The immunoSEQ output contained only junctional sequences without quality scores, so filtering could not match that applied to full-length reads. To assign V/J genes and CDR3, sequences were annotated against IMGT germline references using PyIR, a Python wrapper for IgBLAST v1.9. Reads with weak V/J assignments (E-value above 1e-6), missing CDR3, stop codons, out-of-frame junctions, or ambiguous translated residues were removed. V3J clonotypes were defined as sequences sharing an identical inferred V gene, J gene, and CDR3 amino acid sequence. To compute the percentage overlap between repertoires, the number of shared unique clonotypes was divided by the size of the smaller repertoire. Repertoire richness was assessed with RTK rarefaction, the Chao1 estimator, and Recon v2.1 estimates of unobserved clonotypes. OLGA was used to compute generation probabilities for all TCRbeta clonotypes that the gDNA method yielded from a few donors. What TCRdb holds here is the immuneACCESS table cut down to in-frame rearrangements. Part of the clones is not present; checked against another copy, under half of the missing clones reflect an unresolved V gene, and the others are unexplained. The V and J calls and clone size were taken over from that table, and D and trimming were inferred from the DNA. This sample lists over a million clones; 98% were detected once. The top ten clonotypes cover about 0.42% of the sample.

To note about this clone: Its binding antigen is unknown. Nothing much larger sits one base from this clone, and base qualities are not available. Other nucleotide sequences in the sample specify the same CDR3.

On the study overall, not on this receptor specifically: Sharing across a few donors was observed for about 5% of naive CD4, less than 4% of naive CD8, 2% to 2.5% of memory CD4, and less than 0.45% of memory CD8 clonotypes. The small number of donors limited the genetic and exposure-history diversity represented. Pairwise subsampling led to the expectation that sequencing depth would affect the degree of clonotype sharing among donors. Even with the large sequencing depth, rarefaction of the sorted-subset datasets indicated that sequencing was incomplete. Naive subsets generally had larger estimated clonotype richness than memory subsets did. Compared with non-shared clonotypes, clonotypes shared by all four sorted-subset donors had higher generation probabilities. Sampling was limited to blood, and TCR repertoires in tissue likely differ from TCR repertoires in blood.

The CDR3 starts with the cysteine, ends with the phenylalanine, and has 13 residues. Kept here is only the CDR3 DNA, which spans 39 bases and is read in frame from base 1. The CDR1 and CDR2 encoded by the germline V gene are SGHRS and YFSETQ. Trimming removed 1 base from V and 5 bases from J, leaving 10 bases between the germline ends. This sequence originates from a man aged 25 to 40 in good health. Source material: naive CD4+ T cells sorted from blood. This sample's cell subset or site label indicates: CD45RA+ positively selected. In this chain, TRBV5-1 is recombined with TRBJ2-7, with the D gene too uncertain to name. The sequence in DNA is TGCGCCAGCAGCTTGTCGGGCGTCCACGAGCAGTACTTC. Protein translation: CASSLSGVHEQYF.